The clone carrying this T cell receptor (beta chain) was found a few times. As yet, its antigen is unknown. The data are from a study of blood T cells in healthy people across ages. A J-beta primer mix and a sample-barcoded 5' primer were used in a second PCR of about 7 to 11 cycles. TCRdb reprocessed the 5' RACE reads with MiXCR, giving one entry per CDR3 protein. Found here are approximately 580,000 distinct CDR3 sequences, nearly 25% of them singletons; the top ten hold around 10%. Regarding the study as a whole: More naive CD4+ cells and higher diversity marked long-lived donors relative to aged donors.

V gave up 1 base and J gave up 5 bases, with 14 bases separating them. CDR1 is KGHSH, CDR2 LQKENI, per germline. The CDR3 has 15 amino acids. Another study also made use of these data, one on T cells of mothers and their children.

The material sequenced was blood. The source of this sequence is a boy aged 5-17 years in good health. The chain joins TRBV18 to TRBJ2-5, with TRBD2 as a possible D gene (5 bases). The chain's CDR3 is CASSPLRTQAETQYF. The CDR3 DNA reads as TGTGCCAGCTCACCACTTCGGACTCAGGCGGAGACCCAGTACTTC.